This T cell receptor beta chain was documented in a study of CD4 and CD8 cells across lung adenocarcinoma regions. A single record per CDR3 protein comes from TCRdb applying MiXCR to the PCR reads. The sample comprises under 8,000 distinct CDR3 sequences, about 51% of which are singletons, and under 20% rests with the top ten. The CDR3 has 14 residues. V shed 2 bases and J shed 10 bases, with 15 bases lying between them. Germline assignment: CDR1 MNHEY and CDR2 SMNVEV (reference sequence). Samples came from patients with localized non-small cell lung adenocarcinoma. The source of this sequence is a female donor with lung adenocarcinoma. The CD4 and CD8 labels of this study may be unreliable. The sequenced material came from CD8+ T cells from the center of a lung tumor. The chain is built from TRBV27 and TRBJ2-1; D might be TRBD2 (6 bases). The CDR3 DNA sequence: TGTGCCAGCAGTTTAGACCCGGGAGCCTACGAGCAGTTCTTC. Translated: CASSLDPGAYEQFF.